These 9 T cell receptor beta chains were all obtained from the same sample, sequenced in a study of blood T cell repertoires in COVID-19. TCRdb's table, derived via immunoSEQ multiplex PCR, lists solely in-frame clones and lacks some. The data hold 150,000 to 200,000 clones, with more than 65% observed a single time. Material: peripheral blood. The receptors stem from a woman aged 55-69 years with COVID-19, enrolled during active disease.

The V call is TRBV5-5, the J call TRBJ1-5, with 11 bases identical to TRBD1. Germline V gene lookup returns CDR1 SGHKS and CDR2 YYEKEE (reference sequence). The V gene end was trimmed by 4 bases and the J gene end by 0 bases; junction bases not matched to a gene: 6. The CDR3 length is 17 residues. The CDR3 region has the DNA TGTGCCAGCAGCCGCGGGACAGGGGGGGATAGCAATCAGCCCCAGCATTTT. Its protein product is CASSRGTGGDSNQPQHF.

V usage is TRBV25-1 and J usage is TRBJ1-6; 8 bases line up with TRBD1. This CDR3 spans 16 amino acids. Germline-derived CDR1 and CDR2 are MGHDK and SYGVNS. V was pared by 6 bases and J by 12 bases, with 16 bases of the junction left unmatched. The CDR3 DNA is TGTGCCAGCAGCGGTGGGGGACAGGCGAGGGGGGGACCCCTCCACTTT. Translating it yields CASSGGGQARGGPLHF. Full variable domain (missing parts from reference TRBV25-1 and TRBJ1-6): EADIYQTPRYLVIGTGKKITLECSQTMGHDKMYWYQQDPGMELHLIHYSYGVNSTEKGDLSSESTVSRIRTEHFPLTLESARPSHTSQYLCASSGGGQARGGPLHFGNGTRLTVT.

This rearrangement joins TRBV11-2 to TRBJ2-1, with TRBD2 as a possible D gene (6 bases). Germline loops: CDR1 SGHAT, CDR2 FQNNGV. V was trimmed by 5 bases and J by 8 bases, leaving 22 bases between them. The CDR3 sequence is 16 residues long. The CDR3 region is CASSHSRDLGIDEQFF. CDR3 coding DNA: TGTGCCAGCAGCCATAGCCGGGACTTAGGGATCGATGAGCAGTTCTTC.

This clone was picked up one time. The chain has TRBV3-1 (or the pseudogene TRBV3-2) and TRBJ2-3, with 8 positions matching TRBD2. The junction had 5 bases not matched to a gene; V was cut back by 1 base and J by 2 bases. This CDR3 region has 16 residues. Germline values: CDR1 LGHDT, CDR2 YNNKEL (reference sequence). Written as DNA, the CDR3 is TGTGCCAGCAGCCAAGGGCCAGCGGGGGTCACAGATACGCAGTATTTT. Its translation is CASSQGPAGVTDTQYF.

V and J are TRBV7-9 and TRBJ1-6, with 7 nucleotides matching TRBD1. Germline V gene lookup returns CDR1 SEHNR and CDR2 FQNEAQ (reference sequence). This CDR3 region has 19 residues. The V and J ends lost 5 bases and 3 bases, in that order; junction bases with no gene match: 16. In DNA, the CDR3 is TGTGCCAGCAGCGAAGACGTGGTCGGCGACAGGGACTATAATTCACCCCTCCACTTT. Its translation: CASSEDVVGDRDYNSPLHF. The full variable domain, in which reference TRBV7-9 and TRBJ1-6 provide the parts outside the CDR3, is DTGVSQNPRHKITKRGQNVTFRCDPISEHNRLYWYRQTLGQGPEFLTYFQNEAQLEKSRLLSDRFSAERPKGSFSTLEIQRTEQGDSAMYLCASSEDVVGDRDYNSPLHFGNGTRLTVT.

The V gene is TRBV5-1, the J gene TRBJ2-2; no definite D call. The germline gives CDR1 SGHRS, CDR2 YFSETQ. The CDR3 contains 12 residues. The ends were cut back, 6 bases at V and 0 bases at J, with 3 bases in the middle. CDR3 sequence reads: CASTSNTGELFF. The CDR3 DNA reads TGCGCCAGCACCTCGAACACCGGGGAGCTGTTTTTT.

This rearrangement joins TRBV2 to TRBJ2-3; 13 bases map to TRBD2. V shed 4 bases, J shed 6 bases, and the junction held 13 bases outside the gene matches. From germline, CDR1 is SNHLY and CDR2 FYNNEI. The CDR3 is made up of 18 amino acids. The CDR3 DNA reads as TGTGCCAGCAGTGGGGAAGTCTCCCGGACTAGCGGGAGCGATACGCAGTATTTT. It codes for CASSGEVSRTSGSDTQYF.

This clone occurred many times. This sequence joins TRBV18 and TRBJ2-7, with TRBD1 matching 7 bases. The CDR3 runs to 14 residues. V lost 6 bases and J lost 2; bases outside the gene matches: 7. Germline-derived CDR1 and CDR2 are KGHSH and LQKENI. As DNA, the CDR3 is TGTGCCAGCTCCGACAACAGGGGAACCTACGAGCAGTACGTC. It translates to CASSDNRGTYEQYV.

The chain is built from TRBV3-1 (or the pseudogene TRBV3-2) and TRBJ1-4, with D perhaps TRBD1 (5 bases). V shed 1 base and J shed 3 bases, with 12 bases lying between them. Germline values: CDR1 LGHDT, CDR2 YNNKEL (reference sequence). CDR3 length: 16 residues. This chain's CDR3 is CASSQGLAGANEKLFF. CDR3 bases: TGTGCCAGCAGCCAAGGGCTTGCGGGGGCTAATGAAAAACTGTTTTTT.